This record concerns one T cell receptor beta chain sequence. Its specific antigen is unknown. There are no base qualities to consult, and no much larger clone falls within one base. CDR3 length: 12 amino acids, cysteine to phenylalanine. CDR3 DNA only is kept here, 36 bases in frame from base 1. The junction carries 15 bases between V and J, which are trimmed by 6 bases and 10 bases respectively. In the germline V gene, CDR1 corresponds to MNHEY and CDR2 to SVGAGI. These data belong to a study of tumor-infiltrating lymphocytes in primary liver carcinoma (dated by TCRdb to the late 2010s). Describing the broader study: Between late 2015 and 2016, about five patients in China with histopathologically diagnosed primary liver carcinoma had surgical resection. High reproducibility was observed for the technical replicate repertoires, with mean shared-clone rates around 0.9 and correlation coefficients above 0.95. A total of approximately 35 specimens from 5 patients, comprising about 25 tumor regions, 5 adjacent noncancerous liver tissues and 5 peripheral blood samples, were covered by TCRbeta repertoire sequencing. The five patients had tumors staged T1-T3 N0M0, with maximum diameters ranging from roughly 4.2 to 10 cm. Of the five patients (three men and two women, aged 30 to 69 years), four had hepatocellular carcinoma and one had combined HCC and intrahepatic cholangiocarcinoma. Across five regions of each liver tumor, along with adjacent normal tissue and blood, the study brought together TCRbeta repertoire sequencing, expression microarrays and whole-exome sequencing. Samples yielded roughly 3.5 to 8 million productive TCRbeta reads; read depth did not differ significantly between tissue types.

Study-wide findings and limitations: Pairs of tumor regions showed greater repertoire overlap (mean about 35%) than tumor-adjacent pairs (approximately 17%) or tumor-blood pairs (approximately 15%), which is consistent with antigen-driven expansion. With just five or six patients in the study, the authors point out that the findings should be validated in a larger study. Comparison of CD4+ and CD8+ T cell repertoires was precluded by the use of bulk unsorted samples. The top 250 clones accounted for a significantly greater share of the repertoire in tumors than in blood (p = 0.039). Only the TCR beta chain was sequenced, so true repertoire diversity is likely underestimated because unpaired alpha chains were not captured.

TCRbeta-specific cDNA was reverse-transcribed from 500 ng total RNA using a constant-region primer and ProtoScript II reverse transcriptase. Three nested multiplex PCR rounds, following a slightly modified ARM-PCR procedure, were used to build the TCRbeta libraries. Each of the first two PCR rounds ran for nine to eleven cycles and used multiplex TRBV1-TRBV30 forward primers together with a Cbeta reverse primer. A final 25-cycle PCR with Deep VentR polymerase added sample barcodes and Illumina adapters. Before sequencing, amplicons between 200 and 500 bp were purified from gel using a QIAquick gel extraction kit. TCRbeta amplicons were sequenced on an Illumina HiSeq 2500 with 250-bp paired-end reads. The published analysis was carried out like this. Trimmomatic v0.33 was used to quality-trim the reads, and FLASH v1.2.11 was used to merge paired reads so that full CDR3 sequences could be recovered. MiGEC v1.2.1b assigned V, D and J germline segments to the rearranged TCRbeta sequences. Clonotype statistics and Shannon-Wiener diversity indices were calculated with VDJtools v1.0.0. To reduce sampling bias, subsequent analyses other than the diversity analysis used only the 250 most abundant clonotypes in each sample. Starting from the raw public reads, TCRdb applied fastp trimming at Q25, assembled clones with MiXCR and retained in-frame beta chains. Each CDR3 protein gets just one entry, which takes the most common genes and DNA from the rows behind it. These V and J calls derive from TCRdb rather than the authors' analysis. The table for this sample lists around 330,000 distinct CDR3 sequences; 65% of them were counted only once. In total, the top ten clones hold roughly 9% of the sample.

RNA from unsorted whole blood was extracted with TRIzol reagent, and germline DNA was obtained with the DNeasy Blood & Tissue kit. Patients had chronic HBV infection and were treatment-naive at sampling. Before surgery, about 4 milliliters of peripheral blood were collected into K2EDTA tubes. The chain is encoded by TRBV6-5 joined to TRBJ2-5, with an unclear D gene assignment. The material sequenced was peripheral blood. This receptor was identified in a man in his forties with primary liver carcinoma and hepatitis B virus infection. The CDR3 protein: CASRYDPQHQYF. At the DNA level, the sequence is TGTGCCAGCAGGTACGACCCGCAACACCAGTACTTC.